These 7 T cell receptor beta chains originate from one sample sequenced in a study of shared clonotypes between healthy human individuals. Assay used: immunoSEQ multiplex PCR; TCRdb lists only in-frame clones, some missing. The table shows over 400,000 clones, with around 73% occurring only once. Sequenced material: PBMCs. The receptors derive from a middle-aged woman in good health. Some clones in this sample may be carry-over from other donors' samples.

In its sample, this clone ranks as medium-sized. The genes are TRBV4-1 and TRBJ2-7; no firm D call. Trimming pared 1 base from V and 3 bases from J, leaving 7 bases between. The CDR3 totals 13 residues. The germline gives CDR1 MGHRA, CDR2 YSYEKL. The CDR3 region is CASSQVGGYEQYF. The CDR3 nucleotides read TGCGCCAGCAGCCAAGTAGGTGGCTACGAGCAGTACTTC.

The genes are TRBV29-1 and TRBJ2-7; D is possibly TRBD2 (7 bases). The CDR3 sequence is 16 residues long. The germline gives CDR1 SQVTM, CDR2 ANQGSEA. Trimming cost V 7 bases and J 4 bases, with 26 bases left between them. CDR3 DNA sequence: TGCAGCGCGGGAGGAGGGACACGGGACACGGTTTACGAGCAGTACTTC. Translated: CSAGGGTRDTVYEQYF.

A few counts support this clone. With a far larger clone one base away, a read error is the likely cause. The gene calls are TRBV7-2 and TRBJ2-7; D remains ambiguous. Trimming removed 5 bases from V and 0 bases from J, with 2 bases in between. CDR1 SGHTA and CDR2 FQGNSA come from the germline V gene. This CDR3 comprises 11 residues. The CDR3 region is CASSHSYEQYF. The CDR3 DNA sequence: TGTGCCAGCAGCCACTCCTACGAGCAGTACTTC.

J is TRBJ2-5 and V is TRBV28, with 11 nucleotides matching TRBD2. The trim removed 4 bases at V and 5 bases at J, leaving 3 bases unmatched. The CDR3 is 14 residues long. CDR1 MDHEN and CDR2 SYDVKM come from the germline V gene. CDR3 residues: CASSSLAGVETQYF. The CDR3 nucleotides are TGTGCCAGCAGTTCACTAGCGGGAGTGGAGACCCAGTACTTC. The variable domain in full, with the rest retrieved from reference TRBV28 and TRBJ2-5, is DVKVTQSSRYLVKRTGEKVFLECVQDMDHENMFWYRQDPGLGLRLIYFSYDVKMKEKGDIPEGYSVSREKKERFSLILESASTNQTSMYLCASSSLAGVETQYFGPGTRLLVL.

CDR3 sequence reads: CASSRTRNNEQFF. In nucleotides, the CDR3 is TGTGCCAGCAGCCGTACTAGAAACAATGAGCAGTTCTTC. V gene TRBV7-3 combines with J gene TRBJ2-1; perhaps TRBD2 as D (5 bases). Trimming stripped 5 bases from V and 5 bases from J, with 10 bases between. The CDR3 spans 13 residues. CDR1 is SGHTA and CDR2 is FQGTGA in the germline V gene. Full variable domain (rest looked up from reference TRBV7-3 and TRBJ2-1): GAGVSQTPSNKVTEKGKYVELRCDPISGHTALYWYRQSLGQGPEFLIYFQGTGAADDSGLPNDRFFAVRPEGSVSTLKIQRTERGDSAVYLCASSRTRNNEQFFGPGTRLTVL.

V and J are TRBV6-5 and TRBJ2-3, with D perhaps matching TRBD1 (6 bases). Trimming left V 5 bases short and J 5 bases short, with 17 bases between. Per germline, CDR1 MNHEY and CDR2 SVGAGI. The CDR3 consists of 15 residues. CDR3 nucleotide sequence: TGTGCCAGCAGTCCATCGGCCAGGGGAGTAGATACGCAGTATTTT. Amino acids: CASSPSARGVDTQYF.

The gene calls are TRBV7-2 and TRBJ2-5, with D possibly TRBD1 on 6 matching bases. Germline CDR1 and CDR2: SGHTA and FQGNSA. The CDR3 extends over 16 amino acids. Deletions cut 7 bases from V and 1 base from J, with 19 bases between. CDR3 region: CASTVQGRALQETQYF. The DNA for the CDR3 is TGTGCCAGCACCGTCCAGGGGCGGGCGCTCCAAGAGACCCAGTACTTC.